The rows below give T cell receptor beta chains drawn from one sample of a study of shared clonotypes between healthy human individuals. Sequenced by immunoSEQ multiplex PCR; TCRdb stores in-frame clones only, minus some. This sample yields about 590,000 clones, of which around 95% are seen a single time; about 0.11% belongs to the top ten. Sequencing was carried out using naive CD8+ T cells sorted from blood. Every receptor here comes from a woman aged 25 to 39 in good health. The CDR3 runs from the conserved cysteine through the conserved F or W. The D gene is left open where the match is weak. Some rows have no size entry. The others give once, few or many, or a class for an expanded clone.

TRBV11-2,.,TRBJ2-7,TRBD2,CASSQATSRSYEQYF,TGTGCCAGCAGCCAAGCGACTAGCCGCTCCTACGAGCAGTACTTC
TRBV2,.,TRBJ2-7,.,CASSVDGSSYEQYF,TGTGCCAGCAGTGTGGACGGGAGCTCCTACGAGCAGTACTTC
TRBV28,.,TRBJ2-7,TRBD1,CASSLRKDRIYEQYF,TGTGCCAGCAGTTTAAGGAAGGACAGGATCTACGAGCAGTACTTC
TRBV18,.,TRBJ2-7,TRBD1,CASSPRWTGRHEQYF,TGTGCCAGCTCACCACGGTGGACAGGGCGCCACGAGCAGTACTTC
TRBV13,.,TRBJ2-4,TRBD2,CASSPGGGAKNIQYF,TGTGCCAGCAGCCCCGGGGGGGGAGCCAAAAACATTCAGTACTTC
TRBV6-5,.,TRBJ2-1,TRBD2,CASRGRAYNEQFF,TGTGCCAGTCGCGGGAGAGCCTACAATGAGCAGTTCTTC
TRBV27,.,TRBJ1-1,.,CASSLFAMNTEAFF,TGTGCCAGCAGTTTATTTGCCATGAACACTGAAGCTTTCTTT
TRBV19,.,TRBJ2-2,TRBD1,CATPRGPLNTGELFF,TGTGCCACCCCCAGGGGGCCGCTGAACACCGGGGAGCTGTTTTTT
TRBV28,.,TRBJ2-3,TRBD2,CASRPGLAGRDTQYF,TGTGCCAGCAGGCCGGGACTAGCGGGAAGAGATACGCAGTATTTT
TRBV30,.,TRBJ2-1,.,CAWTPLTEEHNEQFF,TGTGCCTGGACCCCACTCACCGAGGAACACAATGAGCAGTTCTTC
TRBV4-1,.,TRBJ1-2,.,CASSQDLLGRLSYGYTF,TGCGCCAGCAGCCAAGATCTTCTCGGCAGACTGAGCTATGGCTACACCTTC
TRBV19,.,TRBJ2-3,.,CAIGYGAGTDTQYF,TGTGCCATAGGTTATGGGGCTGGCACAGATACGCAGTATTTT
TRBV19,.,TRBJ1-1,.,CASSLGLEAFF,TGTGCCAGTAGTCTCGGCCTTGAAGCTTTCTTT
TRBV9,.,TRBJ2-1,.,CASSAASSSYNEQFF,TGTGCCAGCAGCGCAGCCAGTAGCTCCTACAATGAGCAGTTCTTC
TRBV28,.,TRBJ2-1,.,CASSLTVRKPNNEQFF,TGTGCCAGCAGTTTAACTGTCAGAAAACCAAACAATGAGCAGTTCTTC
TRBV28,.,TRBJ2-7,TRBD2,CASSRTSGMDLSYEQYF,TGTGCCAGCAGTCGGACTAGCGGGATGGACCTTTCCTACGAGCAGTACTTC
TRBV10-2,.,TRBJ1-1,.,CASSEVGGFLEAFF,TGCGCCAGCAGTGAGGTGGGGGGCTTTTTGGAAGCTTTCTTT
TRBV4-1,.,TRBJ2-7,TRBD2,CASSLRVGGSNYEQYF,TGCGCCAGCAGCCTAAGGGTGGGAGGGTCCAACTACGAGCAGTACTTC
TRBV5-6,.,TRBJ2-3,TRBD2,CASSLELAGAGDTQYF,TGTGCCAGCAGCTTGGAACTAGCGGGAGCAGGGGATACGCAGTATTTT
TRBV27,.,TRBJ2-1,.,CASSLWKSSYNEQFF,TGTGCCAGCAGTTTATGGAAGAGCTCCTACAATGAGCAGTTCTTC
TRBV19,.,TRBJ1-2,.,CASSIGLGYTF,TGTGCCAGTAGTATCGGGCTGGGCTACACCTTC
TRBV7-9,.,TRBJ1-4,.,CASGLREKLFF,TGTGCCAGCGGCCTGCGGGAAAAACTGTTTTTT
TRBV6-1,.,TRBJ1-2,TRBD1,CASSQGAIVYGYTF,TGTGCCAGCAGTCAGGGGGCAATAGTTTATGGCTACACCTTC
TRBV11-2,.,TRBJ2-1,TRBD2,CASSLGSSGSDEQFF,TGTGCCAGCAGCTTAGGTTCTAGCGGGAGCGATGAGCAGTTCTTC
TRBV20-1,few,TRBJ1-1,.,CSARGPREAFF,TGCAGTGCTAGAGGCCCGCGTGAAGCTTTCTTT
TRBV27,.,TRBJ2-1,TRBD2,CASAVWEGRHEQFF,TGTGCCAGCGCCGTGTGGGAGGGCCGTCATGAGCAGTTCTTC
TRBV5-4,.,TRBJ2-2,.,CASSLARGGGGFTGELFF,TGTGCCAGCAGCTTGGCACGAGGAGGAGGGGGGTTCACCGGGGAGCTGTTTTTT
TRBV27,.,TRBJ1-5,TRBD1,CASSHGTGHPQHF,TGTGCCAGCAGCCACGGGACAGGGCACCCCCAGCATTTT
TRBV28,.,TRBJ2-7,TRBD1,CASSNTGGSYEQYF,TGTGCCAGCAGTAATACAGGGGGCTCCTACGAGCAGTACTTC
TRBV19,.,TRBJ1-1,.,CASSIAWNTEAFF,TGTGCCAGTAGTATAGCCTGGAACACTGAAGCTTTCTTT
TRBV11-3,.,TRBJ2-2,.,CASSLAGELFF,TGTGCCAGCAGCCTCGCCGGGGAGCTGTTTTTT
TRBV6-5,.,TRBJ1-2,.,CASSYFGEGGYTF,TGTGCCAGCAGTTACTTCGGGGAGGGTGGCTACACCTTC
TRBV5-6,.,TRBJ2-1,TRBD2,CASSLVGSGGNEQFF,TGTGCCAGCAGCTTGGTCGGTAGCGGGGGTAATGAGCAGTTCTTC
TRBV6-1,once,TRBJ1-3,TRBD1,CASSEKDRVRGVSGNTIYF,TGTGCCAGCAGTGAAAAGGACAGGGTACGGGGGGTCTCTGGAAACACCATATATTTT
TRBV20-1,.,TRBJ1-1,.,CSAGGDTEAFF,TGCAGTGCTGGGGGCGACACTGAAGCTTTCTTT
TRBV9,.,TRBJ2-6,.,CASSAQAGSGGANVLTF,TGTGCCAGCAGCGCCCAGGCGGGGTCCGGTGGGGCCAACGTCCTGACTTTC
TRBV29-1,.,TRBJ2-5,TRBD1,CSVEDLAGGLAETQYF,TGCAGCGTTGAAGATCTCGCAGGGGGCCTGGCAGAGACCCAGTACTTC
TRBV6-6,.,TRBJ2-1,TRBD2,CASSSGGSAIRYEQFF,TGTGCCAGCAGCTCGGGCGGGAGCGCCATAAGGTATGAGCAGTTCTTC
TRBV19,.,TRBJ1-5,.,CASSIDPRDGPQPQHF,TGTGCCAGTAGTATAGATCCCAGGGACGGGCCTCAGCCCCAGCATTTT
TRBV13,.,TRBJ2-1,.,CASSLAPRGNNEQFF,TGTGCCAGCAGCTTAGCCCCCCGAGGGAACAATGAGCAGTTCTTC